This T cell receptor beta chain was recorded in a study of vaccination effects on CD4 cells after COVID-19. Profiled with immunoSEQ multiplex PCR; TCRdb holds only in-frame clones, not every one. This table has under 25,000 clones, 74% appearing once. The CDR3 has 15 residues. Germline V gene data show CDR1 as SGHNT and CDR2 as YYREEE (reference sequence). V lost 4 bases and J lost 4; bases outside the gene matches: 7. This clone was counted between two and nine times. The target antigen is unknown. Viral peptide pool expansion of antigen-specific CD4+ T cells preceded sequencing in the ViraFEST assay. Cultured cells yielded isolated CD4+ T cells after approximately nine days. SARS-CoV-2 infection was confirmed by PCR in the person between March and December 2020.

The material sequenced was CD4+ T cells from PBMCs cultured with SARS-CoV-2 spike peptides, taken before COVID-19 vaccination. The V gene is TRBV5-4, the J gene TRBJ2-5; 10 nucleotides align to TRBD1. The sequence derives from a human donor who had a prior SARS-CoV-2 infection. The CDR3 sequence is CASSQGQGMGETQYF. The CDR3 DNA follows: TGTGCCAGCAGCCAGGGACAGGGGATGGGAGAGACCCAGTACTTC.